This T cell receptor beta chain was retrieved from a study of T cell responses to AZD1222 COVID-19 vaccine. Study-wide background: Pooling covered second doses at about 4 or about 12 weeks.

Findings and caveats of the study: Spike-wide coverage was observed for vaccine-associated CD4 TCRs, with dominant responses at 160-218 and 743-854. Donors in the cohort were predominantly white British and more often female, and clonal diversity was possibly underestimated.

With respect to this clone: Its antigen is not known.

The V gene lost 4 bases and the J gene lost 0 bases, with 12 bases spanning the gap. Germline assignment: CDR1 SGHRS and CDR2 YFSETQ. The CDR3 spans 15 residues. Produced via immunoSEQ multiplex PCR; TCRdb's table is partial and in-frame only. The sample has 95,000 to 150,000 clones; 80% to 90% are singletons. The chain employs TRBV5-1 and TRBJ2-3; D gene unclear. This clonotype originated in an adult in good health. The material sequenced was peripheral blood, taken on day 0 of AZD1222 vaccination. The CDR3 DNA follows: TGCGCCAGCAGCCCGGGTGGGGAAAGCACAGATACGCAGTATTTT. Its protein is CASSPGGESTDTQYF.